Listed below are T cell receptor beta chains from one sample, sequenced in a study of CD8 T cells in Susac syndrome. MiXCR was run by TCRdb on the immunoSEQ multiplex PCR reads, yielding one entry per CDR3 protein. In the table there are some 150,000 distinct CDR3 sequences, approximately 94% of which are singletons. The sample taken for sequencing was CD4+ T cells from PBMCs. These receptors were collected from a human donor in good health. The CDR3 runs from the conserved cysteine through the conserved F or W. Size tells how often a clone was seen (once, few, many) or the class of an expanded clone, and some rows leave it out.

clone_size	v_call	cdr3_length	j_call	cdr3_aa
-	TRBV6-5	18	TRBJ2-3	CASSYLRLAGGPTDTQYF
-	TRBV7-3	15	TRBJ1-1	CASSPSGARQTEAFF
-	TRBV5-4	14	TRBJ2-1	CASSLVSQGSEQFF
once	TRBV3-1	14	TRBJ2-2	CASSQDGVAGELFF
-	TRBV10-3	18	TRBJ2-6	CAISDVVRARSGANVLTF
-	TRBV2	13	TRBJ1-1	CASSAGMNTEAFF
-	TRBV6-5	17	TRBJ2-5	CASSYSGLAGGQETQYF
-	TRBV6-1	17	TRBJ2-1	CASSPRASGVSYNEQFF
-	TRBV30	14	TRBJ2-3	CAWRYLLSTDTQYF
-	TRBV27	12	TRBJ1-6	CASGRQGSPLHF
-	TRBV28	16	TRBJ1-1	CASSQGQGMWNTEAFF
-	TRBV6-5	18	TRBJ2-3	CASSYQTGGVYGTDTQYF
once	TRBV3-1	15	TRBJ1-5	CASSQEGGVGKPQHF
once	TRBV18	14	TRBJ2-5	CASSPVRSGETQYF
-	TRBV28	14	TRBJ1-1	CASNQPRTVSEAFF
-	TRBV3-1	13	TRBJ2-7	CASSPGQSYEQYF
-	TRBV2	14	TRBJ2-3	CASRRGQNTDTQYF
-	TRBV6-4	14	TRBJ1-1	CASSDSGIMTEAFF
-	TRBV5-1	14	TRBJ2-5	CASSQQGAKETQYF
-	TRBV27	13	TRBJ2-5	CASSYRFQETQYF
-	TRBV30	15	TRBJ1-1	CAWNRGGQANTEAFF
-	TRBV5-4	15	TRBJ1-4	CASSLAGPRQEKLFF
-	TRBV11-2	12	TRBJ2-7	CASSLSGREQYF
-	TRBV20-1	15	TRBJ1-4	CSARDPGTDNEKLFF
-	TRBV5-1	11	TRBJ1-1	CASRSLTEAFF
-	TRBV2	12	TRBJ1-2	CASKGDAGGYTF
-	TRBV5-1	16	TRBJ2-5	CASSLGIAGGQETQYF
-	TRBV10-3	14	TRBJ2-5	CAIRSDRGRETQYF
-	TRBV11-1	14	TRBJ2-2	CASSLASVNGELFF
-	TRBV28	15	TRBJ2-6	CASSVQSSGANVLTF
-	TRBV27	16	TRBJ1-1	CASSLSRRVKGGEAFF
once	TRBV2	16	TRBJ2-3	CASSTRGTAGTDTQYF
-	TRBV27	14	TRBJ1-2	CASSLSHTNYGYTF
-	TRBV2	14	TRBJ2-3	CASKYGEVTDTQYF
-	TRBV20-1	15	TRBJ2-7	CSATERTSGSYEQYF